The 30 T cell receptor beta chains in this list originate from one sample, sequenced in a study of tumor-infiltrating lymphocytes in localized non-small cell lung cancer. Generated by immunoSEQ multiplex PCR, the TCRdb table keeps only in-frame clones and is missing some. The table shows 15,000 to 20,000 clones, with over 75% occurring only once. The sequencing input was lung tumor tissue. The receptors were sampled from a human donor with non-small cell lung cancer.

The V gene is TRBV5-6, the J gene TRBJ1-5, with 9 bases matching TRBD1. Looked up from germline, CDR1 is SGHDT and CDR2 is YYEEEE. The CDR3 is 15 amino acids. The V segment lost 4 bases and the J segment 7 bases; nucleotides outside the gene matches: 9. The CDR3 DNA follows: TGTGCCAGCAGCACCGGGACAGGGATCGGCCAGCCCCAGCATTTT. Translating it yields CASSTGTGIGQPQHF.

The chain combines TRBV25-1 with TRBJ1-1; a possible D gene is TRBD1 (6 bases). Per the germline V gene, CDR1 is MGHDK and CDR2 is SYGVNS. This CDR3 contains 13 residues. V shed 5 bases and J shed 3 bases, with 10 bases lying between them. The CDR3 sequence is CASSSQGHTEAFF. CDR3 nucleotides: TGTGCCAGCAGTTCACAGGGCCACACTGAAGCTTTCTTT.

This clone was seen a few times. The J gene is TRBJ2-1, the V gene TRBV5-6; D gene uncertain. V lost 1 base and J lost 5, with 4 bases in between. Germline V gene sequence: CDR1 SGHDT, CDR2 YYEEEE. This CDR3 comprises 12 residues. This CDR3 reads CASSLPHNEQFF. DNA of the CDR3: TGTGCCAGCAGCTTGCCCCACAATGAGCAGTTCTTC.

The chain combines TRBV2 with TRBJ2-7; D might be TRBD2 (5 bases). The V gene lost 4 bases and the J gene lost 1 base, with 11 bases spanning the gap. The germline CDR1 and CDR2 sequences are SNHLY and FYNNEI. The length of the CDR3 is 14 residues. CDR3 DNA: TGTGCCAGCAGTGTCGGAGGAACATCCTACGAGCAGTACTTC. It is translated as CASSVGGTSYEQYF.

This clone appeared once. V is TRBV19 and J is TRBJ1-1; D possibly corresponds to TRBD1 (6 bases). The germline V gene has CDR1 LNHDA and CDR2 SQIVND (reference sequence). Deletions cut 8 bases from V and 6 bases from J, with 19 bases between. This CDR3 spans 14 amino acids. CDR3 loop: CASLTGTVKAEAFF. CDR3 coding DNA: TGTGCCAGTTTGACAGGTACCGTTAAAGCTGAAGCTTTCTTT.

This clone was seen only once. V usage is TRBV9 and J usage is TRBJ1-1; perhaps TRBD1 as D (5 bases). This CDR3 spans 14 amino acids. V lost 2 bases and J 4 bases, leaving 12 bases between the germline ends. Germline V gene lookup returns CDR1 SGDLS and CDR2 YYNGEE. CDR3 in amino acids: CASSVGGRTTEAFF. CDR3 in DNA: TGTGCCAGCAGCGTTGGGGGAAGGACCACTGAAGCTTTCTTT.

For the CDR3, the DNA is TGTGCCAGCGGGGAATCTGGGGCCAACGTCCTGACTTTC. Translated: CASGESGANVLTF. The chain is built from TRBV19 and TRBJ2-6; tentative D call: TRBD2 (5 bases). The CDR3 contains 13 residues. The V and J ends lost 9 bases and 1 base respectively, with 7 bases between them. Germline-derived CDR1 and CDR2 are LNHDA and SQIVND (reference sequence).

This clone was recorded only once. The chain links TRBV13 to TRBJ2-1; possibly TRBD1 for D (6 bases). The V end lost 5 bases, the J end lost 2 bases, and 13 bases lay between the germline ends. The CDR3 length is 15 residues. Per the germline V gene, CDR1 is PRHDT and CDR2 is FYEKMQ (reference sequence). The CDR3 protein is CASSRPEGAYNEQFF. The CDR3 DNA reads TGTGCCAGCAGCAGACCCGAGGGGGCCTACAATGAGCAGTTCTTC.

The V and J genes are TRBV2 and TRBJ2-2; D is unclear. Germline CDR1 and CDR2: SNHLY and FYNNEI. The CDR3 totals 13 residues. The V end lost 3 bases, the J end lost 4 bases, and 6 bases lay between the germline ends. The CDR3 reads CASSDGLTGELFF. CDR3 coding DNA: TGTGCCAGCAGTGACGGTCTCACCGGGGAGCTGTTTTTT.

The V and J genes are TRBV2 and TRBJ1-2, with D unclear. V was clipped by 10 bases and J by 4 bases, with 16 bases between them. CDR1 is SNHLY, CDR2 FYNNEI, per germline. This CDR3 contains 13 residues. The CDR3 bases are TGTGCCATTCGAGAGGACGCAACCTATGGCTACACCTTC. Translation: CAIREDATYGYTF.

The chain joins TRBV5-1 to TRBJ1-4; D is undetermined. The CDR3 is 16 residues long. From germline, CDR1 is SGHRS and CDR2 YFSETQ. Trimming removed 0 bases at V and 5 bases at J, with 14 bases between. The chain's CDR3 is CASSLEPIGLNEKLFF. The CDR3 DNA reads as TGCGCCAGCAGCTTGGAACCAATCGGACTAAATGAAAAACTGTTTTTT.

CDR3: CASSSLREQYF. CDR3 bases: TGTGCCAGCAGCTCCCTCCGCGAGCAGTACTTC. This chain uses TRBV5-6 with TRBJ2-7; D is ambiguous. CDR1 and CDR2 (germline): SGHDT, YYEEEE. Between the trimmed V and J ends, which lost 3 bases and 6 bases, there was a span of 7 bases. The CDR3 contains 11 residues. The whole variable domain, filled in from reference TRBV5-6 and TRBJ2-7, reads DAGVTQSPTHLIKTRGQQVTLRCSPKSGHDTVSWYQQALGQGPQFIFQYYEEEERQRGNFPDRFSGHQFPNYSSELNVNALLLGDSALYLCASSSLREQYFGPGTRLTVT.

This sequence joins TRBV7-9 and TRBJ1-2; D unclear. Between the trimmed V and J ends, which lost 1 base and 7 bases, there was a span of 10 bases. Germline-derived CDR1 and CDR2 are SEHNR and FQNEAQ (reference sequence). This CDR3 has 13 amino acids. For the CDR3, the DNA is TGTGCCAGCAGCTTAGGCCAAGGCCCTGGCTACACCTTC. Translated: CASSLGQGPGYTF.

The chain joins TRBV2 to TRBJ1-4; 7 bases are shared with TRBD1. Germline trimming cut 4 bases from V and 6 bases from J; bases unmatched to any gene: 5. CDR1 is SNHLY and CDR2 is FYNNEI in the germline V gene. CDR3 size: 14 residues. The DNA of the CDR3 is TGTGCCAGCAGTGTACACAGGGGTGATGAAAAACTGTTTTTT. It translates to CASSVHRGDEKLFF.

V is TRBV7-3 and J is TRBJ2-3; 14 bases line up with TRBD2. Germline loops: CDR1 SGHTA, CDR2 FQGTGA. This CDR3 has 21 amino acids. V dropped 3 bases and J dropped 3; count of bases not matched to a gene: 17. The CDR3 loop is CASSFSTRLAGGPYVTDTQYF. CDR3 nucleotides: TGTGCCAGCAGCTTCTCCACCCGACTAGCGGGAGGGCCTTATGTTACAGATACGCAGTATTTT.

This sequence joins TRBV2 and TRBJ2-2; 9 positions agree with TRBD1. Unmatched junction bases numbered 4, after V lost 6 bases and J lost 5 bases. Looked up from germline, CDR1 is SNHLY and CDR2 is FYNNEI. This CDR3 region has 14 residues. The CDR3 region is CASRTGGYTGELFF. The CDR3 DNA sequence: TGTGCCAGCAGAACAGGGGGCTATACCGGGGAGCTGTTTTTT.

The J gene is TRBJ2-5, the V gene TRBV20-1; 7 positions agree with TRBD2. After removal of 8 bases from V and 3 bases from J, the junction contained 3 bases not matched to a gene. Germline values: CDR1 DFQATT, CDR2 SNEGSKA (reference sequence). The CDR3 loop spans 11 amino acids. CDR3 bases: TGCAGTTCCCTAGCGGAAGAGACCCAGTACTTC. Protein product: CSSLAEETQYF.

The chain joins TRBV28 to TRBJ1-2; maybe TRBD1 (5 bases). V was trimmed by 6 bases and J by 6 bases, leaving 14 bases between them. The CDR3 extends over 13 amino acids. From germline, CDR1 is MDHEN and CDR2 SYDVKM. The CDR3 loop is CASSAGTVDGYTF. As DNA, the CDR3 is TGTGCCAGCAGCGCCGGGACCGTCGATGGCTACACCTTC.

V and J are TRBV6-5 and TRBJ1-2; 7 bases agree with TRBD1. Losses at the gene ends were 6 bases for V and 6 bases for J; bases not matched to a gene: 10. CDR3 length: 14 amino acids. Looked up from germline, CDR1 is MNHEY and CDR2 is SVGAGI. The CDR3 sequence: CASSAQGGADGYTF. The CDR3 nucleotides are TGTGCCAGCAGCGCCCAGGGGGGGGCGGATGGCTACACCTTC.

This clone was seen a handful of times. The CDR3 region is CASSSRTGNAGNTIYF. In nucleotides, the CDR3 is TGTGCCAGCAGCAGCCGGACAGGGAATGCGGGAAACACCATATATTTT. The rearrangement links TRBV14 to TRBJ1-3; TRBD1 matches 8 bases. Germline values: CDR1 SGHDN, CDR2 FVKESK. The CDR3 runs to 16 residues. V was pared by 5 bases and J by 4 bases, with 10 bases of the junction left unmatched.

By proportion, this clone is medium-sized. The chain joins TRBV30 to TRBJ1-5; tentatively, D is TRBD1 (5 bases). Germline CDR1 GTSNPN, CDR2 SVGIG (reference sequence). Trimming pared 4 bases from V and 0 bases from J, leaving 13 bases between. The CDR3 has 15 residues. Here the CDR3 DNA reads TGTGCCTGGACTAAGGGAGGGGTTAGCAATCAGCCCCAGCATTTT. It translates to CAWTKGGVSNQPQHF.

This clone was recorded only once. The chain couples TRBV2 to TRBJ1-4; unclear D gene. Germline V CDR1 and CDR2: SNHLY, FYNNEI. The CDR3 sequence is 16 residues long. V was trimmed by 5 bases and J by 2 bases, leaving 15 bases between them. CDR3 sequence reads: CASSPRAVSTNEKLFF. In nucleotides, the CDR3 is TGTGCCAGCAGTCCGAGGGCAGTTAGTACTAATGAAAAACTGTTTTTT.

The CDR3 protein is CASSLPDGGWSTDTQYF. CDR3 nucleotides: TGTGCCAGCAGCCTCCCGGACGGGGGTTGGAGCACAGATACGCAGTATTTT. The chain employs TRBV7-2 and TRBJ2-3; the D gene is possibly TRBD2 (6 bases). Germline assignment: CDR1 SGHTA and CDR2 FQGNSA. This CDR3 has 17 residues. Trimming cost V 5 bases and J 0 bases, with 18 bases left between them.

The CDR3 DNA reads TGCGCCAGCAGCCCTACCGGGACTAGCGGGAGGTACGAGCAGTACTTC. Translated: CASSPTGTSGRYEQYF. The rearrangement uses TRBV5-1 and TRBJ2-7, with TRBD2 matching over 15 bases. Germline CDR1 reads SGHRS; CDR2 reads YFSETQ. V was clipped by 4 bases and J by 4 bases; unmatched bases: 6. CDR3 length equals 16 residues.

CDR3 DNA: TGTGCCAGCAGCTTAGGGGGTCTCCGGGGGAACCGGGGGGCCAACGTCCTGACTTTC. Translated: CASSLGGLRGNRGANVLTF. This chain joins TRBV7-6 and TRBJ2-6, with D tentatively TRBD2 (6 bases). Trimming cost V 1 base and J 4 bases, with 20 bases left between them. This CDR3 is 19 amino acids long. CDR1 and CDR2 (germline): SGHVS, FNYEAQ.

The CDR3 DNA follows: TGTGCCAGTAGCCCTACTGGGGGAGCTAACGAGCAGTACTTC. Protein: CASSPTGGANEQYF. The chain uses TRBV19 and TRBJ2-7; the D gene could be TRBD1 or TRBD2 (5 bases each). The germline gives CDR1 LNHDA, CDR2 SQIVND (reference sequence). Trimming pared 6 bases from V and 5 bases from J, leaving 17 bases between. The CDR3 spans 14 residues.

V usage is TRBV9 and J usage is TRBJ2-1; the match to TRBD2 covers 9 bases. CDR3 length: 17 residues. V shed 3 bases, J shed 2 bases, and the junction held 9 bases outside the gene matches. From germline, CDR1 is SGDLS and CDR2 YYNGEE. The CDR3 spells CASSATWSGRTYNEQFF. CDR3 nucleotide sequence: TGTGCCAGCAGCGCCACCTGGAGCGGGAGGACCTACAATGAGCAGTTCTTC.

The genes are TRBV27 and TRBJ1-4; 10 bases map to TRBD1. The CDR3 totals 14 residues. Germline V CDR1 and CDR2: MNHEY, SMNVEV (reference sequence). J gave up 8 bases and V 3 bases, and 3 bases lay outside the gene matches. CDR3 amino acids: CASSLTGGFEKLFF. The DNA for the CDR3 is TGTGCCAGCAGTTTGACAGGGGGCTTCGAAAAACTGTTTTTT. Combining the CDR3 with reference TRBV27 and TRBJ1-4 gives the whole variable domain EAQVTQNPRYLITVTGKKLTVTCSQNMNHEYMSWYRQDPGLGLRQIYYSMNVEVTDKGDVPEGYKVSRKEKRNFPLILESPSPNQTSLYFCASSLTGGFEKLFFGSGTQLSVL.

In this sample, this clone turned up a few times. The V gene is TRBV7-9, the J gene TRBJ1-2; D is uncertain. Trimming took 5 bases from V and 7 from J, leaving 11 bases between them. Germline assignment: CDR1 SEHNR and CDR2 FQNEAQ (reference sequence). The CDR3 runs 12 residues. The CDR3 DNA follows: TGTGCCAGCAGCCCCCAACAAGGTGGCTACACCTTC. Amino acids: CASSPQQGGYTF.

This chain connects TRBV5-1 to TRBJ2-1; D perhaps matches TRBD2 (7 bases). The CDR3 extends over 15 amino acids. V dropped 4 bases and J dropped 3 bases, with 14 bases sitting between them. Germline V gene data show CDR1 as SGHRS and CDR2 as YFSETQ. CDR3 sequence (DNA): TGCGCCAGCAGCCAAGGGGGAGGGGGCTACAATGAGCAGTTCTTC. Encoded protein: CASSQGGGGYNEQFF. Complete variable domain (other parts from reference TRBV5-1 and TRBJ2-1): KAGVTQTPRYLIKTRGQQVTLSCSPISGHRSVSWYQQTPGQGLQFLFEYFSETQRNKGNFPGRFSGRQFSNSRSEMNVSTLELGDSALYLCASSQGGGGYNEQFFGPGTRLTVL.